The next 24 T cell receptor beta chains were all read from a single sample in a study of beta chain features in type 1 diabetes. Sequencing targeted expressed TCRB transcripts, as all isolated RNA had been reverse transcribed. Sequencing used immunoSEQ multiplex PCR; TCRdb keeps in-frame clones, though not all of them. The sample carries approximately 200,000 clones, 7.5% to 10% recorded once. The sample comprised naive CD4+ T cells from blood. The receptors here all came from a woman under 30 in good health.

This clone has a handful of counts. The rearrangement links TRBV19 to TRBJ1-1; a weak D match, TRBD1 (6 bases). The V gene lost 7 bases and the J gene lost 5 bases, with 20 bases spanning the gap. Germline CDR1 is LNHDA and CDR2 is SQIVND (reference sequence). CDR3 length: 15 amino acids. The CDR3 sequence: CASTQTTGLSTEAFF. As DNA, the CDR3 is TGTGCCAGTACTCAAACTACAGGGTTGTCGACTGAAGCTTTCTTT. Full variable domain (rest looked up from reference TRBV19 and TRBJ1-1): DGGITQSPKYLFRKEGQNVTLSCEQNLNHDAMYWYRQDPGQGLRLIYYSQIVNDFQKGDIAEGYSVSREKKESFPLTVTSAQKNPTAFYLCASTQTTGLSTEAFFGQGTRLTVV.

This clone showed up just a few times. Other DNA sequences in the sample encode the same CDR3. The rearrangement links TRBV5-1 to TRBJ1-1; TRBD1 matches 8 bases. From germline, CDR1 is SGHRS and CDR2 YFSETQ. The CDR3 is 14 residues long. V trimming: 3 bases; J trimming: 5 bases; junction bases outside the gene matches: 6. CDR3 coding DNA: TGCGCCAGCAGCTCAGGACAGGGTGGGACTGAAGCTTTCTTT. Protein sequence: CASSSGQGGTEAFF.

This clone was detected only a few times. The rearrangement uses TRBV9 and TRBJ1-1; no clear D gene. V lost 3 bases, J lost 5 bases, and 14 bases lay in between. This CDR3 comprises 14 residues. Germline values: CDR1 SGDLS, CDR2 YYNGEE. CDR3: CASSATSRNTEAFF. The CDR3 nucleotides are TGTGCCAGCAGCGCCACGTCGAGAAATACTGAAGCTTTCTTT.

In its sample, this clone was seen a few times. The chain couples TRBV4-1 to TRBJ2-1; D may be TRBD1 (5 bases). The germline V gene encodes CDR1 MGHRA and CDR2 YSYEKL. V shed 5 bases and J shed 8 bases, with 13 bases lying between them. CDR3 length: 13 amino acids. This chain's CDR3 is CASSIPRVHEQFF. CDR3 nucleotide sequence: TGCGCCAGCAGCATCCCCAGGGTACATGAGCAGTTCTTC.

This clone was detected a few times. This chain connects TRBV19 to TRBJ2-1, with a weak D call TRBD2 (5 bases). The V gene's germline CDR1 is LNHDA and CDR2 SQIVND (reference sequence). This CDR3 has 14 residues. V shed 6 bases and J shed 2 bases, with 11 bases lying between them. The CDR3 region is CASSRRTAYNEQFF. In nucleotides, the CDR3 is TGTGCCAGTAGCCGGCGGACTGCCTACAATGAGCAGTTCTTC.

The chain couples TRBV10-3 to TRBJ2-2, with D possibly being TRBD1 (6 bases). Trimming took 6 bases from V and 1 from J, leaving 12 bases between them. This CDR3 is built from 15 residues. Germline loops: CDR1 ENHRY, CDR2 SYGVKD. The CDR3: CAISSGAGNTGELFF. The CDR3 bases are TGTGCCATCAGCTCAGGGGCCGGGAACACCGGGGAGCTGTTTTTT.

There are a few counts of this clone. This chain connects TRBV30 to TRBJ1-4; 7 bases line up with TRBD1. From germline, CDR1 is GTSNPN and CDR2 SVGIG (reference sequence). The V and J ends lost 8 bases and 8 bases, in that order; junction bases with no gene match: 8. The CDR3 is 12 amino acids. This CDR3 is CAGDRVGEKLFF. The CDR3 coding sequence is TGTGCCGGAGACAGGGTCGGGGAAAAACTGTTTTTT.

V and J are TRBV9 and TRBJ2-1; 13 bases map to TRBD2. The CDR3 is 18 residues long. J gave up 7 bases and V 0 bases, and 10 bases lay outside the gene matches. The germline V gene has CDR1 SGDLS and CDR2 YYNGEE. CDR3 sequence: CASSVAWLRTSGSNEQFF. CDR3 bases: TGTGCCAGCAGCGTAGCTTGGTTGAGGACTAGCGGGAGTAATGAGCAGTTCTTC.

This clone was picked up a small number of times. This rearrangement joins TRBV7-3 to TRBJ1-2; 8 bases agree with TRBD1. The CDR3 has 13 residues. Germline CDR1 reads SGHTA; CDR2 reads FQGTGA. V trimming: 3 bases; J trimming: 6 bases; junction bases outside the gene matches: 3. CDR3 loop: CASSFTGGNGYTF. CDR3 coding DNA: TGTGCCAGCAGCTTTACAGGGGGGAATGGCTACACCTTC.

This clone has only a few counts. The V and J genes are TRBV11-2 and TRBJ2-1, with 13 bases fitting TRBD2. The junction had 1 base not matched to a gene; V was cut back by 0 bases and J by 8 bases. This CDR3 has 15 amino acids. Germline V gives CDR1 SGHAT, CDR2 FQNNGV. Here the CDR3 DNA reads TGTGCCAGCAGCTTAGAACTAGCGGGAGGGCATGAGCAGTTCTTC. Translation: CASSLELAGGHEQFF.

The J gene is TRBJ2-2, the V gene TRBV19; D not resolved. There are 14 residues in the CDR3. Trimming left V 7 bases short and J 2 bases short, with 11 bases between. Looked up from germline, CDR1 is LNHDA and CDR2 is SQIVND (reference sequence). The CDR3 nucleotides are TGTGCCAGTAAGGTACAGCCTAACACCGGGGAGCTGTTTTTT. Its protein is CASKVQPNTGELFF.

The V gene is TRBV19, the J gene TRBJ1-5, with a tentative D call TRBD1 (5 bases). The CDR3 is 14 residues long. Germline assignment: CDR1 LNHDA and CDR2 SQIVND (reference sequence). The V gene lost 8 bases and the J gene lost 0 bases, with 11 bases spanning the gap. The CDR3 DNA reads TGTGCCAGTTGCTCAGGGAATAGCAATCAGCCCCAGCATTTT. This gives the protein CASCSGNSNQPQHF.

This clone occurred a few times. V and J are TRBV7-8 and TRBJ2-1, with D perhaps TRBD1 (7 bases). CDR1 and CDR2 from the germline V gene are SGHVS and FQNEAQ. CDR3 length: 15 residues. Deletions cut 5 bases from V and 10 bases from J, with 21 bases between. CDR3 coding DNA: TGTGCCAGCAGCCCCGCGGGACCAGGGGGGTTAGAGCAGTTCTTC. Its translation: CASSPAGPGGLEQFF.

The chain employs TRBV5-1 and TRBJ2-3; D remains unclear. The CDR3 has 17 residues. CDR1 is SGHRS and CDR2 is YFSETQ in the germline V gene. Trimming stripped 4 bases from V and 0 bases from J, with 18 bases between. CDR3 residues: CASSPLVSSASTDTQYF. CDR3 DNA sequence: TGCGCCAGCAGCCCCCTGGTCAGTTCCGCCAGCACAGATACGCAGTATTTT.

Only a few counts were recorded for this clone. The V call is TRBV6-6, the J call TRBJ2-5; no clear D. Germline CDR1 and CDR2: MNHNY and SVGAGI (reference sequence). Deletions cut 0 bases from V and 3 bases from J, with 8 bases between. CDR3 length equals 14 residues. The CDR3 coding sequence is TGTGCCAGCAGTTACTCACCGAGCGAAGAGACCCAGTACTTC. Translation gives CASSYSPSEETQYF.

The V and J genes are TRBV30 and TRBJ2-1, with D tentatively TRBD2 (5 bases). Germline values: CDR1 GTSNPN, CDR2 SVGIG (reference sequence). There are 12 residues in the CDR3. V lost 0 bases and J 12 bases, leaving 12 bases between the germline ends. CDR3 loop: CAWSVGPGRQFF. Here the CDR3 DNA reads TGTGCCTGGAGTGTGGGCCCGGGGAGGCAGTTCTTC.

This clone was detected a few times. The chain links TRBV7-9 to TRBJ2-5; TRBD2 agrees at 11 bases. After removal of 5 bases from V and 10 bases from J, the junction contained 15 bases not matched to a gene. Germline V gives CDR1 SEHNR, CDR2 FQNEAQ (reference sequence). This CDR3 contains 16 residues. CDR3 in amino acids: CASSRIGTSGNMGQYF. The CDR3 coding sequence is TGTGCCAGCAGCCGCATTGGGACTAGCGGAAATATGGGCCAGTACTTC. Based on the CDR3 plus reference TRBV7-9 and TRBJ2-5, the full variable domain is DTGVSQNPRHKITKRGQNVTFRCDPISEHNRLYWYRQTLGQGPEFLTYFQNEAQLEKSRLLSDRFSAERPKGSFSTLEIQRTEQGDSAMYLCASSRIGTSGNMGQYFGPGTRLLVL.

The V gene is TRBV25-1, the J gene TRBJ2-1, with TRBD2 as a possible D gene (6 bases). Deletions cut 3 bases from V and 7 bases from J, with 25 bases between. The CDR3 covers 18 residues. The germline gives CDR1 MGHDK, CDR2 SYGVNS. As DNA, the CDR3 is TGTGCCAGCAGTGATTCCCTCGTTGGAGGGGCCGGGGTGAATGAGCAGTTCTTC. Encoded protein: CASSDSLVGGAGVNEQFF.

This clone was observed a few times. J is TRBJ2-2 and V is TRBV5-1; the D gene is possibly TRBD1 (5 bases). Germline CDR1 reads SGHRS; CDR2 reads YFSETQ. This CDR3 comprises 16 residues. Trimming cost V 4 bases and J 5 bases, with 18 bases left between them. This CDR3 reads CASSPLSTVSTGELFF. In DNA form, the CDR3 reads TGCGCCAGCAGCCCCCTATCGACAGTTTCGACCGGGGAGCTGTTTTTT.

This clone was found a few times. CDR3 in DNA: TGTGCCAGCAGCTTAGCGGGGACAGCCTACAATGAGCAGTTCTTC. As protein: CASSLAGTAYNEQFF. The chain recombines TRBV7-9 with TRBJ2-1; 7 bases agree with TRBD1. CDR1 and CDR2 from the germline V gene are SEHNR and FQNEAQ (reference sequence). This CDR3 is 15 amino acids long. After removal of 0 bases from V and 2 bases from J, the junction contained 1 base not matched to a gene.

The chain combines TRBV5-4 with TRBJ2-5; the D gene is possibly TRBD2 (6 bases). The CDR3 covers 14 residues. V was pared by 7 bases and J by 0 bases, with 13 bases between. From germline, CDR1 is SGHNT and CDR2 YYREEE (reference sequence). The CDR3 is CASGRDFNQETQYF. CDR3 DNA sequence: TGTGCCAGCGGCCGGGACTTCAACCAAGAGACCCAGTACTTC.

This clone was seen once. The J gene is TRBJ2-2, the V gene TRBV4-1; 9 nucleotides agree with TRBD1. Germline-derived CDR1 and CDR2 are MGHRA and YSYEKL. The CDR3 length is 15 residues. Trimming removed 4 bases from V and 7 bases from J; junction bases left unmatched: 7. CDR3 sequence: CASSRPGQGHGELFF. For the CDR3, the DNA is TGCGCCAGCAGCCGACCGGGACAGGGACACGGGGAGCTGTTTTTT.

This clone has only a few counts. V is TRBV30 and J is TRBJ2-1, with 9 bases matching TRBD2. The germline gives CDR1 GTSNPN, CDR2 SVGIG (reference sequence). V shed 0 bases, J shed 7 bases, and the junction held 10 bases outside the gene matches. This CDR3 is 16 amino acids long. The CDR3 protein is CAWSVHGGRVANEQFF. CDR3 in DNA: TGTGCCTGGAGTGTACACGGCGGGAGGGTAGCAAATGAGCAGTTCTTC.

The CDR3 nucleotides read TGCGCCAGCAGCTTGGGGACAGCAGGCGAGCAGTACTTC. This translates into CASSLGTAGEQYF. The chain carries TRBV5-1 and TRBJ2-7; perhaps TRBD1 as D (6 bases). Germline V gene lookup returns CDR1 SGHRS and CDR2 YFSETQ. V lost 0 bases and J lost 6, with 10 bases in between. The CDR3 contains 13 residues.